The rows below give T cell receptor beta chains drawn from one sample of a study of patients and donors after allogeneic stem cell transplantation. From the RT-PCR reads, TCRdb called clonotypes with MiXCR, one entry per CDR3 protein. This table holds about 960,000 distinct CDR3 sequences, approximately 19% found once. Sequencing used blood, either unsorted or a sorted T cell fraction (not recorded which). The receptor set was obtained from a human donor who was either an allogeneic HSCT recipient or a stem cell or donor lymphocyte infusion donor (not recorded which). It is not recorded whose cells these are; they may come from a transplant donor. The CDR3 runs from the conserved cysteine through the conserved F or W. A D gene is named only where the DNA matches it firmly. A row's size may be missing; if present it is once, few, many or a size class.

CDR3: CASSFYRGGYTF
DNA: TGTGCCAGCAGTTTTTACAGGGGTGGCTACACCTTC
J: TRBJ1-2
size: -
V: TRBV28
D: TRBD1

CDR3: CSAREEGRGLQETQYF
DNA: TGCAGTGCCAGAGAAGAAGGCAGGGGGCTCCAAGAGACCCAGTACTTC
J: TRBJ2-5
size: few
V: TRBV20-1
D: TRBD1

CDR3: CASSHRGRTSGDTQYF
DNA: TGTGCCAGCAGCCACCGGGGGAGGACTAGTGGAGATACGCAGTATTTT
J: TRBJ2-3
size: -
V: TRBV3-1
D: TRBD2

CDR3: CATGLNPSTDTQYF
DNA: TGCGCCACCGGGCTCAACCCAAGCACAGATACGCAGTATTTT
J: TRBJ2-3
size: few
V: TRBV5-1
D: -

CDR3: CASSSLGQNLYEQYF
DNA: TGTGCCAGCAGTTCCCTGGGACAGAACCTCTACGAGCAGTACTTC
J: TRBJ2-7
size: few
V: TRBV6-5
D: TRBD1

CDR3: CASSGAILAKNIQYF
DNA: TGTGCCAGCAGTGGAGCGATACTAGCCAAAAACATTCAGTACTTC
J: TRBJ2-4
size: few
V: TRBV2
D: -

CDR3: CASSLITSGGEQFF
DNA: TGTGCCAGCAGTTTAATCACTAGCGGGGGAGAGCAGTTCTTC
J: TRBJ2-1
size: many
V: TRBV12-3/TRBV12-4
D: TRBD2

CDR3: CASSLSKGVNYGYTF
DNA: TGTGCCAGCAGTTTATCAAAGGGGGTTAACTATGGCTACACCTTC
J: TRBJ1-2
size: -
V: TRBV27
D: -

CDR3: CASSLAVGPVGDTQYF
DNA: TGTGCCAGCAGTTTAGCCGTTGGGCCGGTCGGAGATACGCAGTATTTT
J: TRBJ2-3
size: -
V: TRBV28
D: -

CDR3: CSVEGTTYEQYF
DNA: TGCAGCGTTGAGGGGACGACCTACGAGCAGTACTTC
J: TRBJ2-7
size: -
V: TRBV29-1
D: -

CDR3: CASSTQETKQYF
DNA: TGTGCCAGCAGTACTCAGGAAACCAAGCAGTACTTC
J: TRBJ2-7
size: -
V: TRBV12-3/TRBV12-4
D: -

CDR3: CSISGEYSSYEQYF
DNA: TGCAGCATCTCCGGGGAATACAGCTCCTACGAGCAGTACTTC
J: TRBJ2-7
size: -
V: TRBV29-1
D: -

CDR3: CSACASLGEQYF
DNA: TGCAGTGCTTGCGCCAGCCTGGGAGAGCAGTACTTC
J: TRBJ2-7
size: few
V: TRBV20-1
D: -

CDR3: CASSQDLGESYGYTF
DNA: TGCGCCAGCAGCCAAGATCTTGGGGAGTCCTATGGCTACACCTTC
J: TRBJ1-2
size: -
V: TRBV4-3
D: -

CDR3: CASSLVGDRDREAFF
DNA: TGTGCCAGCAGCTTGGTGGGAGACAGGGACCGTGAAGCTTTCTTT
J: TRBJ1-1
size: -
V: TRBV5-5
D: TRBD1

CDR3: CASSLESGTTGELFF
DNA: TGTGCCAGCAGCTTAGAATCGGGAACCACCGGGGAGCTGTTTTTT
J: TRBJ2-2
size: -
V: TRBV7-2
D: -

CDR3: CASSLAWGAKDTQYF
DNA: TGTGCCAGCAGCTTAGCCTGGGGGGCGAAAGATACGCAGTATTTT
J: TRBJ2-3
size: -
V: TRBV13
D: -

CDR3: CASSTSVRGMDQPQHF
DNA: TGTGCCAGCAGCACCTCCGTACGGGGTATGGATCAGCCCCAGCATTTT
J: TRBJ1-5
size: many
V: TRBV5-6
D: -

CDR3: CASSQGSGRANIQYF
DNA: TGTGCCAGCAGCCAAGGTAGCGGGAGAGCAAACATTCAGTACTTC
J: TRBJ2-4
size: few
V: TRBV3-1
D: TRBD2

CDR3: CSASPTGLTDTQYF
DNA: TGCAGTGCCTCTCCCACAGGCCTCACAGATACGCAGTATTTT
J: TRBJ2-3
size: few
V: TRBV20-1
D: -

CDR3: CASLRTGGTGELFF
DNA: TGTGCCAGCCTCCGGACAGGGGGCACCGGGGAGCTGTTTTTT
J: TRBJ2-2
size: -
V: TRBV18
D: TRBD1

CDR3: CASTLFTGHANTGELFF
DNA: TGTGCCAGCACCCTTTTTACAGGACATGCGAACACCGGGGAGCTGTTTTTT
J: TRBJ2-2
size: -
V: TRBV6-1
D: -

CDR3: CASSPRTSGRYNEQFF
DNA: TGTGCCAGCAGCCCCAGGACTAGCGGGAGGTATAATGAGCAGTTCTTC
J: TRBJ2-1
size: few
V: TRBV4-2
D: TRBD2

CDR3: CSARAGGAPLHF
DNA: TGCAGTGCTAGGGCGGGGGGGGCACCCCTCCACTTT
J: TRBJ1-6
size: -
V: TRBV20-1
D: -

CDR3: CASRAQAGNQPQHF
DNA: TGTGCCAGCAGGGCCCAAGCGGGCAATCAGCCCCAGCATTTT
J: TRBJ1-5
size: -
V: TRBV6-2/TRBV6-3
D: -

CDR3: CASSATGTGTRNSPLHF
DNA: TGTGCCAGCAGCGCAACCGGGACAGGGACTCGTAATTCACCCCTCCACTTT
J: TRBJ1-6
size: -
V: TRBV7-2
D: TRBD1

CDR3: CSARGQGDYGYTF
DNA: TGCAGTGCTAGAGGACAGGGCGACTATGGCTACACCTTC
J: TRBJ1-2
size: few
V: TRBV20-1
D: TRBD1

CDR3: CASSQDDANTGELFF
DNA: TGCGCCAGCAGCCAAGATGATGCGAACACCGGGGAGCTGTTTTTT
J: TRBJ2-2
size: -
V: TRBV4-1
D: -

CDR3: CASSLWGPPSQETQYF
DNA: TGTGCCAGCAGCCTCTGGGGGCCCCCTTCCCAAGAGACCCAGTACTTC
J: TRBJ2-5
size: -
V: TRBV6-1
D: -

CDR3: CASSFNLAGGDTDTQYF
DNA: TGCGCCAGCAGCTTTAATCTAGCGGGAGGGGACACAGATACGCAGTATTTT
J: TRBJ2-3
size: many
V: TRBV5-1
D: TRBD2

CDR3: CAWRPGVLEKLFF
DNA: TGTGCCTGGAGGCCGGGGGTCTTGGAAAAACTGTTTTTT
J: TRBJ1-4
size: -
V: TRBV30
D: -

CDR3: CASSSKDRGYGYTF
DNA: TGTGCCAGCAGCTCGAAAGACAGGGGGTATGGCTACACCTTC
J: TRBJ1-2
size: few
V: TRBV5-4
D: TRBD1

CDR3: CSVESGTEAFF
DNA: TGCAGCGTTGAGTCGGGGACTGAAGCTTTCTTT
J: TRBJ1-1
size: many
V: TRBV29-1
D: -

CDR3: CASSLEGTGIPSSSF
DNA: TGTGCCAGCAGCTTAGAAGGGACAGGGATCCCCTCGTCATCCTTC
J: TRBJ1-2
size: few
V: TRBV7-8
D: TRBD1

CDR3: CSVSDGLVEQFF
DNA: TGCAGCGTTTCTGATGGTTTGGTTGAGCAGTTCTTC
J: TRBJ2-1
size: many
V: TRBV29-1
D: -

CDR3: CASSLALMGRNSPLHF
DNA: TGTGCCAGCAGCTTGGCCTTGATGGGACGTAATTCACCCCTCCACTTT
J: TRBJ1-6
size: -
V: TRBV5-6
D: -

CDR3: CASSFALRGADGYTF
DNA: TGCGCCAGCAGTTTCGCCCTCAGGGGTGCGGATGGCTACACCTTC
J: TRBJ1-2
size: -
V: TRBV5-1
D: -

CDR3: CASSFWAVGTEAFF
DNA: TGCGCCAGCAGCTTTTGGGCCGTGGGCACTGAAGCTTTCTTT
J: TRBJ1-1
size: many
V: TRBV5-1
D: -

CDR3: CASSLMGTGPTDTGELFF
DNA: TGTGCCAGCAGTTTAATGGGGACAGGACCCACGGACACCGGGGAGCTGTTTTTT
J: TRBJ2-2
size: few
V: TRBV6-5
D: TRBD1

CDR3: CASRKTGAQNYGYTF
DNA: TGTGCCAGCAGGAAAACAGGGGCCCAAAACTATGGCTACACCTTC
J: TRBJ1-2
size: few
V: TRBV27
D: TRBD1

CDR3: CASSPLAGRVEQFF
DNA: TGCGCCAGCAGCCCCCTAGCGGGGAGGGTTGAGCAGTTCTTC
J: TRBJ2-1
size: -
V: TRBV4-1
D: TRBD2

CDR3: CASSLDGGIPEAFF
DNA: TGTGCCAGCAGTTTAGACGGGGGGATCCCTGAAGCTTTCTTT
J: TRBJ1-1
size: -
V: TRBV12-3/TRBV12-4
D: -

CDR3: CASSQDKGELFF
DNA: TGTGCCAGCAGCCAAGATAAGGGGGAGCTGTTTTTT
J: TRBJ2-2
size: -
V: TRBV4-2
D: -

CDR3: CASSLGLAGENTGELFF
DNA: TGTGCCAGCAGCTTAGGATTGGCGGGGGAGAACACCGGGGAGCTGTTTTTT
J: TRBJ2-2
size: -
V: TRBV7-8
D: TRBD2

CDR3: CASRVLINTEAFF
DNA: TGTGCCAGCAGGGTCTTGATTAACACTGAAGCTTTCTTT
J: TRBJ1-1
size: few
V: TRBV28
D: -

CDR3: CASSVGDRGSYEQYF
DNA: TGTGCCAGCAGCGTAGGGGACAGGGGGTCCTACGAGCAGTACTTC
J: TRBJ2-7
size: -
V: TRBV9
D: TRBD1

CDR3: CASSTIAGGTDTQYF
DNA: TGCGCCAGCAGCACCATAGCGGGGGGCACAGATACGCAGTATTTT
J: TRBJ2-3
size: few
V: TRBV5-1
D: TRBD2

CDR3: CSAREGARYEQYF
DNA: TGCAGTGCTAGGGAGGGGGCCAGGTACGAGCAGTACTTC
J: TRBJ2-7
size: -
V: TRBV20-1
D: -

CDR3: CASSKNGLLGSYNEQFF
DNA: TGTGCCAGCAGTAAGAACGGACTCCTCGGTTCCTACAATGAGCAGTTCTTC
J: TRBJ2-1
size: -
V: TRBV6-1
D: -

CDR3: CASSRTTSGGNIEQFF
DNA: TGTGCCAGCAGCCGAACGACTAGCGGGGGGAATATTGAGCAGTTCTTC
J: TRBJ2-1
size: many
V: TRBV7-2
D: TRBD2

CDR3: CASTHGTNYGYTF
DNA: TGTGCCAGCACTCATGGAACTAACTATGGCTACACCTTC
J: TRBJ1-2
size: -
V: TRBV6-2/TRBV6-3
D: -

CDR3: CASSLVRDPGRPAF
DNA: TGTGCCAGCAGCTTAGTCCGGGACCCCGGGCGGCCCGCCTTC
J: TRBJ1-2
size: -
V: TRBV11-2
D: -

CDR3: CASRLAGGPHEQFF
DNA: TGTGCCAGCAGGCTAGCGGGGGGGCCCCATGAGCAGTTCTTC
J: TRBJ2-1
size: many
V: TRBV12-3/TRBV12-4
D: TRBD2

CDR3: CSVGPGTGNTEAFF
DNA: TGCAGCGTAGGGCCCGGGACCGGGAACACTGAAGCTTTCTTT
J: TRBJ1-1
size: -
V: TRBV29-1
D: -

CDR3: CASSPTGPGTEQYF
DNA: TGTGCCAGCAGCCCGACAGGGCCAGGGACCGAGCAGTACTTC
J: TRBJ2-7
size: few
V: TRBV7-8
D: TRBD1

CDR3: CASSLLKGVETQYF
DNA: TGTGCCAGCAGCCTTCTAAAGGGGGTGGAGACCCAGTACTTC
J: TRBJ2-5
size: -
V: TRBV14
D: -

CDR3: CSATDRRTGELFF
DNA: TGCAGTGCTACGGACAGGAGGACCGGGGAGCTGTTTTTT
J: TRBJ2-2
size: few
V: TRBV20-1
D: TRBD1

CDR3: CASTPGAENTEAFF
DNA: TGCGCCAGCACCCCAGGGGCAGAGAACACTGAAGCTTTCTTT
J: TRBJ1-1
size: few
V: TRBV5-1
D: -

CDR3: CASSLEGPLETQYF
DNA: TGCGCCAGCAGCTTGGAGGGACCTCTGGAGACCCAGTACTTC
J: TRBJ2-5
size: few
V: TRBV5-1
D: -

CDR3: CASSGVRGDTQYF
DNA: TGCGCCAGCAGCGGGGTCAGGGGTGATACGCAGTATTTT
J: TRBJ2-3
size: few
V: TRBV5-1
D: -